This TCR beta chain came from a study of blood T cell repertoires in COVID-19. Study-level information: Researchers got acute and convalescent COVID-19 samples from the United States, Italy and Spain. Nucleic acid was either cDNA or gDNA, and it came from T cells, B-cell-depleted T cells, or PBMCs.

In the original workflow: Reference gene primer amplification yielded estimated nucleated cell counts. Repertoires were generated with immunoSEQ multiplex PCR, while TCRdb's copy carries only in-frame clones and drops some. V and J calls and clone size follow that table, whereas D and trimming were derived from the DNA. The sample consists of about 210,000 clones, approximately 80% of them appearing once. Trimming at V came to 1 base and at J to 4 bases, leaving 3 bases not matched to a gene. The V gene's germline CDR1 is SGHVS and CDR2 FNYEAQ. The CDR3 consists of 15 residues. V is TRBV7-6 and J is TRBJ1-3; 8 nucleotides line up with TRBD1. The sequence was collected from a human donor in a cohort sampled during active COVID-19. Sequencing was performed on peripheral blood. Written as DNA, the CDR3 is TGTGCCAGCAGCTTAGGTCAGGGGGCAGGAAACACCATATATTTT. Encoded protein: CASSLGQGAGNTIYF.